This TCR beta chain was sequenced in a study of blood T cell repertoires in COVID-19. Study-wide context: There were acute and convalescent COVID-19 samples, and they came from the United States, Italy and Spain.

Study processing details: Quantification of nucleated cells was approximated via reference gene primer amplification. The method was immunoSEQ multiplex PCR; TCRdb's version includes in-frame clones alone and lacks a portion of them. Clone size and the V and J calls come from that table; the DNA yielded D and trimming. Of 160,000 or so clones detected, approximately 88% appear once; the ten largest clones hold approximately 3%. CDR3 length: 16 amino acids. Germline V gene data show CDR1 as PRHDT and CDR2 as FYEKMQ (reference sequence). V was pared by 3 bases and J by 2 bases, with 8 bases of the junction left unmatched.

Material: peripheral blood. The receptor's source is a man in his sixties with acute or convalescent COVID-19. The chain links TRBV13 to TRBJ2-7, with 9 bases lining up with TRBD2. CDR3: CASSFSASGAPYEQYF. The CDR3 region has the DNA TGTGCCAGCAGCTTTTCTGCTAGCGGGGCCCCCTACGAGCAGTACTTC.